A single sample is the source of the 16 T cell receptor beta chains below, sequenced in a study of T cells in Graves' hyperthyroidism and ophthalmopathy. Amplification yielded TCR beta CDR3 regions, with RNA transcripts as the source. The HTBI set primed first-round TCR CDR3 RT-PCR. TCRdb passed the multiplex PCR reads through MiXCR, listing each CDR3 protein once. The sample contains some 460,000 distinct CDR3 sequences, approximately 15% of which appear only once. The source material was blood. The receptors were sampled from a woman aged 18-35 years with Graves' hyperthyroidism.

This clonotype showed up many times. This chain joins TRBV2 and TRBJ1-1, with D perhaps matching TRBD1 (5 bases). This CDR3 is 14 amino acids long. Trimming removed 1 base from V and 4 bases from J, with 10 bases in between. Germline V gene lookup returns CDR1 SNHLY and CDR2 FYNNEI. The CDR3 region is CASSEVGLSTEAFF. The CDR3 DNA follows: TGTGCCAGCAGTGAAGTGGGACTAAGCACTGAAGCTTTCTTT.

Concerning this clonotype: Compared with germline, one end of the junction differs, possibly owing to a read error. The V and J genes are TRBV6-2 or TRBV6-3 and TRBJ2-2; maybe TRBD2 (5 bases). The germline V gene encodes CDR1 MNHEY and CDR2 SVGEGT. The CDR3 has 13 residues. In DNA form, the CDR3 reads TGCGCCAGCATGCCTAGCAGGACCGGGGAGCTGTTTTTT. Translating it yields CASMPSRTGELFF.

In its sample, this clonotype was seen many times. Written as DNA, the CDR3 is TGTGCCAGCAGTCTCAACCTCGCCCTCACAGATACGCAGTATTTT. Residues: CASSLNLALTDTQYF. This chain connects TRBV27 to TRBJ2-3; no reliable D call. The V end was cut by 5 bases, the J end by 2 bases, with 14 bases between. The CDR3 sequence is 15 residues long. Germline lookup yields CDR1 MNHEY and CDR2 SMNVEV (reference sequence).

This clonotype was counted many times. V is TRBV11-3 and J is TRBJ1-6; D is ambiguous. Trimming shortened V by 3 bases and J by 7 bases, and 7 bases separated the two germline ends. The CDR3 runs to 13 residues. Germline CDR1 reads SGHNT; CDR2 reads YENEEA. CDR3 DNA sequence: TGTGCCAGCAGCTTGAAGAGCAATTCACCCCTCCACTTT. This sequence encodes CASSLKSNSPLHF.

This clonotype was detected ten times or more. V usage is TRBV5-6 and J usage is TRBJ1-5, with 7 bases matching TRBD1. Looked up from germline, CDR1 is SGHDT and CDR2 is YYEEEE. V lost 3 bases to trimming and J lost 0 bases; unmatched junction nucleotides: 6. This CDR3 is built from 16 residues. CDR3 coding DNA: TGTGCCAGCAGCTGGGCGGGACAGTCTAGCAATCAGCCCCAGCATTTT. Translation: CASSWAGQSSNQPQHF.

V usage is TRBV19 and J usage is TRBJ2-7, with 10 positions matching TRBD1. This CDR3 is 15 amino acids long. The germline gives CDR1 LNHDA, CDR2 SQIVND (reference sequence). V dropped 9 bases and J dropped 4; count of bases not matched to a gene: 12. CDR3 bases: TGTGCCAGCAGGGAAAGTCCGGGACAGGGGTACGAGCAGTACTTC. Its protein product is CASRESPGQGYEQYF. Looking up the rest from reference TRBV19 and TRBJ2-7 gives the full variable domain: DGGITQSPKYLFRKEGQNVTLSCEQNLNHDAMYWYRQDPGQGLRLIYYSQIVNDFQKGDIAEGYSVSREKKESFPLTVTSAQKNPTAFYLCASRESPGQGYEQYFGPGTRLTVT.

For this clonotype: One end of the junction fails to match germline, which may point to a read error. This chain connects TRBV3-1 to TRBJ2-7; 10 bases match TRBD2. CDR1 is LGHDT, CDR2 YNNKEL, per germline (reference sequence). The CDR3 extends over 13 amino acids. CDR3 DNA: TGTGCCTGCAGGACATTAGCGGGAGGCGAGCAGTACTTC. Translated: CACRTLAGGEQYF.

Ten or more counts support this clonotype. CDR3 bases: TGTGCCAGCAGCTTTGGGGGCTCAGGAGTCTACGAGCAGTACTTC. Its translation: CASSFGGSGVYEQYF. The rearrangement uses TRBV5-5 and TRBJ2-7, with a possible D match to TRBD1 (6 bases). CDR1 and CDR2 from the germline V gene are SGHKS and YYEKEE (reference sequence). Between the trimmed V and J ends, which lost 2 bases and 3 bases, there was a span of 15 bases. The CDR3 sequence is 15 residues long.

This chain uses TRBV5-1 with TRBJ1-2; 8 nucleotides line up with TRBD1. Germline trimming cut 1 base from V and 6 bases from J; bases unmatched to any gene: 11. Per the germline V gene, CDR1 is SGHRS and CDR2 is YFSETQ. The CDR3 runs 16 residues. CDR3 sequence: CASSLSTGGSVNGYTF. In DNA, the CDR3 is TGCGCCAGCAGCTTGAGCACAGGGGGGTCGGTCAATGGCTACACCTTC.

This clonotype was counted ten times or more. J is TRBJ1-2 and V is TRBV7-2, with 7 bases lining up with TRBD1. CDR1 and CDR2 from the germline V gene are SGHTA and FQGNSA. The junction had 5 bases not matched to a gene; V was cut back by 5 bases and J by 8 bases. The CDR3 covers 12 residues. Written as DNA, the CDR3 is TGTGCCAGCAGCGTCGACAGGGCCGGCTACACCTTC. It is translated as CASSVDRAGYTF.

The rearrangement uses TRBV7-2 and TRBJ2-5, with 7 bases fitting TRBD1. Germline V lookup: CDR1 SGHTA, CDR2 FQGNSA. There are 14 residues in the CDR3. The V gene end was trimmed by 5 bases and the J gene end by 5 bases; junction bases not matched to a gene: 8. CDR3 sequence: CASSSDRVRETQYF. The CDR3 DNA follows: TGTGCCAGCAGCAGTGACAGGGTTAGGGAGACCCAGTACTTC.

This clonotype was recorded many times. This chain joins TRBV18 and TRBJ2-7; tentative D call: TRBD2 (6 bases). Looked up from germline, CDR1 is KGHSH and CDR2 is LQKENI. The CDR3 is 13 residues long. With 2 bases removed from V and 6 bases from J, the gap between germline ends came to 11 bases. Here the CDR3 DNA reads TGTGCCAGCTCACCAAAGGTGGGAGGCGAGCAGTACTTC. Protein sequence: CASSPKVGGEQYF.

A few counts support this clonotype. The chain recombines TRBV7-6 with TRBJ2-2; 11 bases are a match to TRBD1. In germline, CDR1 is SGHVS, CDR2 FNYEAQ. The CDR3 is 16 residues long. V was pared by 5 bases and J by 4 bases, with 6 bases of the junction left unmatched. DNA for the CDR3: TGTGCCAGCAGCCAAGACGGGACAGGGGGCACCGGGGAGCTGTTTTTT. It translates to CASSQDGTGGTGELFF.

The chain uses TRBV14 and TRBJ1-5; no firm D call. The ends were cut back, 2 bases at V and 0 bases at J, with 5 bases in the middle. This CDR3 region has 14 residues. Germline V gene sequence: CDR1 SGHDN, CDR2 FVKESK. The CDR3 here is CASSQSNSNQPQHF. Here the CDR3 DNA reads TGTGCCAGCAGCCAAAGTAATAGCAATCAGCCCCAGCATTTT.

This clonotype was counted ten times or more. This chain links TRBV2 with TRBJ1-2, with 8 nucleotides matching TRBD1. CDR1 is SNHLY, CDR2 FYNNEI, per germline. The CDR3 has 16 residues. V dropped 6 bases and J dropped 6; count of bases not matched to a gene: 15. Here the CDR3 reads CASRQNPGAGGHGYTF. CDR3 DNA sequence: TGTGCCAGCAGACAAAACCCGGGGGCAGGGGGCCATGGCTACACCTTC.

This clonotype was seen many times. The chain has TRBV7-9 and TRBJ2-1; weak D call: TRBD1 (6 bases). V was shortened by 1 base and J by 8 bases, with 6 bases between the two germline ends. The V gene's germline CDR1 is SEHNR and CDR2 FQNEAQ (reference sequence). The CDR3 is 12 amino acids. The CDR3 here is CASSLEGDEQFF. CDR3 nucleotide sequence: TGTGCCAGCAGCTTAGAGGGGGATGAGCAGTTCTTC.